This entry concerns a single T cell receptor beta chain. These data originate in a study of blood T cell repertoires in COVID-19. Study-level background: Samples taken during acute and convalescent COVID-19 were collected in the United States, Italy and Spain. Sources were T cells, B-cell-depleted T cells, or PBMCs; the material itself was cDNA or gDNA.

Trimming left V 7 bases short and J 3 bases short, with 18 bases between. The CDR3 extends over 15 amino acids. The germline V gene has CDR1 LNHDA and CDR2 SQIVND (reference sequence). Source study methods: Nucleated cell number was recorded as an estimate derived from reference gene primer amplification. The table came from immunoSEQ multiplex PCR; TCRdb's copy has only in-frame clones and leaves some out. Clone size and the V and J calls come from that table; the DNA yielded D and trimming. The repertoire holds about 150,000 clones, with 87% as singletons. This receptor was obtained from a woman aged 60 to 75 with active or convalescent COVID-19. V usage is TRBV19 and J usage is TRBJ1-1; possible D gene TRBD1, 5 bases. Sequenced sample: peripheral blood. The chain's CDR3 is CASTPRGPGDTEAFF. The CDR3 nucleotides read TGTGCCAGTACTCCCAGAGGGCCGGGGGACACTGAAGCTTTCTTT.